This TCR beta chain comes out of a study of early T cells in non-severe SARS-CoV-2 infection. Study summary: Unsorted whole-blood RNA was sequenced in bulk, leaving chains unpaired. Points from the study as a whole: There was a bias toward anti-spike CD8 responses in VDJdb matching, which missed private and CD4 specificities.

Individual cDNA molecules were tagged with unique molecular identifiers, the study reported. TCRdb recomputed calls from the 5' RACE reads with MiXCR, one row per CDR3 protein. This table has approximately 75,000 distinct CDR3 sequences, roughly 15% appearing once. Remarks on this clonotype: Its target is not known.

Trimming at V came to 0 bases and at J to 3 bases, leaving 7 bases not matched to a gene. The germline gives CDR1 SGHDN, CDR2 FVKESK. The CDR3 has 16 amino acids. The rearrangement links TRBV14 to TRBJ2-7, with TRBD2 identical over 8 bases. The origin of this receptor is an adult who was a healthcare worker with PCR-confirmed SARS-CoV-2 infection or an uninfected control (not recorded which). The input for sequencing was whole blood, taken at baseline. CDR3 amino acids: CASSQDGLAGYYEQYF. For the CDR3, the DNA is TGTGCCAGCAGCCAAGATGGGCTAGCGGGCTACTACGAGCAGTACTTC.